This entry is about one T cell receptor (beta chain). Its antigen remains unknown. The data are from a study of T cell responses to AZD1222 COVID-19 vaccine. The wider study: Combined were second doses at about 4 or about 12 weeks.

The study, taken as a whole, reports: The sample set comprised mostly white British donors with more females, and clonal diversity was possibly underestimated. Baseline seropositives among AZD1222 recipients totaled only five to seven.

CDR1 is WSHSY, CDR2 SAAADI, per germline. The CDR3 has 19 amino acids. Trimming removed 6 bases from V and 0 bases from J; junction bases left unmatched: 17. Sequenced by immunoSEQ multiplex PCR; TCRdb stores in-frame clones only, minus some. Among roughly 170,000 clones listed, around 92% were seen once. This clonotype originated in an adult in good health. The chain links TRBV10-2 to TRBJ1-2; 9 bases agree with TRBD1. The sequencing here drew on peripheral blood, taken on day 0 of AZD1222 vaccination. The CDR3 sequence is CASRGTGRSPLKANYGYTF. The CDR3 nucleotides are TGCGCCAGCAGAGGGACAGGGCGTTCACCCCTGAAAGCTAACTATGGCTACACCTTC.